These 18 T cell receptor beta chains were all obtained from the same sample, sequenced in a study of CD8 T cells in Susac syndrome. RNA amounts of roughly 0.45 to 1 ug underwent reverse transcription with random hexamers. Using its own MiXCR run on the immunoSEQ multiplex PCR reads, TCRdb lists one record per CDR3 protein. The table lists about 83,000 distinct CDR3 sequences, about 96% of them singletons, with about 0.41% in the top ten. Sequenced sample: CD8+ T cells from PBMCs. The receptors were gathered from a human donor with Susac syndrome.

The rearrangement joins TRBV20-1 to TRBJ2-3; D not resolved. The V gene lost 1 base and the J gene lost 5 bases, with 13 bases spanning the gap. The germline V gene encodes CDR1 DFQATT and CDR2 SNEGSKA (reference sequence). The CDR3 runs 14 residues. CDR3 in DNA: TGCAGTGCTAGAGGGAAGGCATTTGGAGATACGCAGTATTTT. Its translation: CSARGKAFGDTQYF.

The CDR3 nucleotides are TGTGCCAGCGGTCTAGCCCGGACGGACGCTAACTATGGCTACACCTTC. Translated: CASGLARTDANYGYTF. This chain links TRBV27 with TRBJ1-2; D not resolved. Trimming shortened V by 8 bases and J by 0 bases, and 19 bases separated the two germline ends. There are 16 residues in the CDR3. Germline assignment: CDR1 MNHEY and CDR2 SMNVEV (reference sequence).

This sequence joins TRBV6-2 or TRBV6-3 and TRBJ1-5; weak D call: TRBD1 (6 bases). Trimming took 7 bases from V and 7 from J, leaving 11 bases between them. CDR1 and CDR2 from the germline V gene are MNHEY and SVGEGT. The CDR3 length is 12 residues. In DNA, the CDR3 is TGTGCCAGCACTACAGGGCGGCAGCCCCAGCATTTT. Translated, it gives CASTTGRQPQHF.

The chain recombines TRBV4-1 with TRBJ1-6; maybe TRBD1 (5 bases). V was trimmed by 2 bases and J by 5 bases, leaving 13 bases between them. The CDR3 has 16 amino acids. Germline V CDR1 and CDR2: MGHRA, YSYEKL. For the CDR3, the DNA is TGCGCCAGCAGCCAAATGGGCAGGGCGAATAATTCACCCCTCCACTTT. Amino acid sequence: CASSQMGRANNSPLHF.

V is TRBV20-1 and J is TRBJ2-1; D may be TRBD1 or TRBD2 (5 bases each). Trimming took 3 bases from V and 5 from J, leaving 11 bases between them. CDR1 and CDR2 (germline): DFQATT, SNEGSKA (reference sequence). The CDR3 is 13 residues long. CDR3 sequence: CSARLLGDNEQFF. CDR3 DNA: TGCAGTGCTAGGCTACTAGGGGACAATGAGCAGTTCTTC.

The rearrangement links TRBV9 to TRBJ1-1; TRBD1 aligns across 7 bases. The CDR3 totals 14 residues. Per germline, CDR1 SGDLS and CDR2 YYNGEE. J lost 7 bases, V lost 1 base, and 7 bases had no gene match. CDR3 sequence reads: CASSVHEGAGEAFF. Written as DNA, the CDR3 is TGTGCCAGCAGCGTACACGAGGGGGCGGGTGAAGCTTTCTTT.

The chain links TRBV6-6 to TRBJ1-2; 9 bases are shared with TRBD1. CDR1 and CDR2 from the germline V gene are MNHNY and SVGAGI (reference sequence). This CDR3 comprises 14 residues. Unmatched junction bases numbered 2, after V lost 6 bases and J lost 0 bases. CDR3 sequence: CASSGDRANYGYTF. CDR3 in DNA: TGTGCCAGCAGCGGGGACAGGGCTAACTATGGCTACACCTTC.

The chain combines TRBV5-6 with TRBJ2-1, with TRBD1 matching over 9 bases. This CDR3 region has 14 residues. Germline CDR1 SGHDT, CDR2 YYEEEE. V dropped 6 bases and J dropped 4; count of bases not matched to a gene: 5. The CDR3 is CASTLGTGYNEQFF. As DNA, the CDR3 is TGTGCCAGCACCCTGGGGACAGGGTACAATGAGCAGTTCTTC.

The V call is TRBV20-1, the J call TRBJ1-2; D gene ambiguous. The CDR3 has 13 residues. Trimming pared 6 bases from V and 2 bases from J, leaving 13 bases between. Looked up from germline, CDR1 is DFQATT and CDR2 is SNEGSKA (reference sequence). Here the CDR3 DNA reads TGCAGTGCCTTTTCTAAGGCGAACTATGGCTACACCTTC. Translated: CSAFSKANYGYTF.

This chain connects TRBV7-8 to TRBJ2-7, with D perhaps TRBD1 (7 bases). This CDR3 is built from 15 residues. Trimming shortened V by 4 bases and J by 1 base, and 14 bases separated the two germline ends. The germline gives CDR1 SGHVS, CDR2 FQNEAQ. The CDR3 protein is CASSYRQGGSYEQYV. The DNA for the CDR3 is TGTGCCAGCAGCTACCGACAGGGAGGATCCTACGAGCAGTACGTC.

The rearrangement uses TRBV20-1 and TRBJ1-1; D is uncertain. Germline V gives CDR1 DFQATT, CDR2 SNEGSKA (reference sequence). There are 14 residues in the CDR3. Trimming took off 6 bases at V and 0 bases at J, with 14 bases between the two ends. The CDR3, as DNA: TGCAGTGCACTCCCCGGGGAGGTGAACACTGAAGCTTTCTTT. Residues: CSALPGEVNTEAFF.

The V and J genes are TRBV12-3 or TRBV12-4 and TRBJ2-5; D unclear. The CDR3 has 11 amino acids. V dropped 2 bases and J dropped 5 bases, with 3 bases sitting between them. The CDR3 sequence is CASSLRETQYF. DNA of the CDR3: TGTGCCAGCAGTTTAAGGGAGACCCAGTACTTC.

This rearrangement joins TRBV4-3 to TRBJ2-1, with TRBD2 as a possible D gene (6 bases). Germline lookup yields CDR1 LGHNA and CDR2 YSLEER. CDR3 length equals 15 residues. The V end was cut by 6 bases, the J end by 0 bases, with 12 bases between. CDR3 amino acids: CASRPGLLSYNEQFF. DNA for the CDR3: TGCGCCAGCAGACCGGGACTCCTCTCCTACAATGAGCAGTTCTTC.

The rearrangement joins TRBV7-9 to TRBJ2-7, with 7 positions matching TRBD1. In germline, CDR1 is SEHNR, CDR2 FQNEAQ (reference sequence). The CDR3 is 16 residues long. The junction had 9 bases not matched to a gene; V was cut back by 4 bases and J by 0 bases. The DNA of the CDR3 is TGTGCCAGCAGCTCCCCCGCCGGGACAGACTCCTACGAGCAGTACTTC. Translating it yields CASSSPAGTDSYEQYF. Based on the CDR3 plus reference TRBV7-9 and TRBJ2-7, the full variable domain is DTGVSQNPRHKITKRGQNVTFRCDPISEHNRLYWYRQTLGQGPEFLTYFQNEAQLEKSRLLSDRFSAERPKGSFSTLEIQRTEQGDSAMYLCASSSPAGTDSYEQYFGPGTRLTVT.

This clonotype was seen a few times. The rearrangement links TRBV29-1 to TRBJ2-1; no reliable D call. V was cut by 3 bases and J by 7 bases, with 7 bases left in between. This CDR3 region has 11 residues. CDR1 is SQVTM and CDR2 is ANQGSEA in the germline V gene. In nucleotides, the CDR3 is TGCAGCGTTGAGGATCTGAATGAGCAGTTCTTC. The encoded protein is CSVEDLNEQFF.

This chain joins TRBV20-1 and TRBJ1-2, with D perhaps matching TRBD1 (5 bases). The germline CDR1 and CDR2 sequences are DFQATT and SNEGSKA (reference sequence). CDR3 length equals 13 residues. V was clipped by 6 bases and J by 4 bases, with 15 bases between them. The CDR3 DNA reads TGCAGTGCCAGATTCAGGGAACTCTATGGCTACACCTTC. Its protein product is CSARFRELYGYTF.

CDR3 amino acids: CSASSGGNVVGELFF. Here the CDR3 DNA reads TGCAGTGCTAGCAGCGGGGGGAACGTGGTCGGGGAGCTGTTTTTT. The chain has TRBV20-1 and TRBJ2-2; 9 nucleotides line up with TRBD2. In germline, CDR1 is DFQATT, CDR2 SNEGSKA (reference sequence). V lost 3 bases to trimming and J lost 7 bases; unmatched junction nucleotides: 9. The CDR3 totals 15 residues.

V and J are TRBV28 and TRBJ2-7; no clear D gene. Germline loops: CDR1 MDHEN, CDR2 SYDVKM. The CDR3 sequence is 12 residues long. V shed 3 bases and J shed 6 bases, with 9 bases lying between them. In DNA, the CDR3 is TGTGCCAGCAGTTTTTGGGGATCCGAGCAGTACTTC. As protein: CASSFWGSEQYF.